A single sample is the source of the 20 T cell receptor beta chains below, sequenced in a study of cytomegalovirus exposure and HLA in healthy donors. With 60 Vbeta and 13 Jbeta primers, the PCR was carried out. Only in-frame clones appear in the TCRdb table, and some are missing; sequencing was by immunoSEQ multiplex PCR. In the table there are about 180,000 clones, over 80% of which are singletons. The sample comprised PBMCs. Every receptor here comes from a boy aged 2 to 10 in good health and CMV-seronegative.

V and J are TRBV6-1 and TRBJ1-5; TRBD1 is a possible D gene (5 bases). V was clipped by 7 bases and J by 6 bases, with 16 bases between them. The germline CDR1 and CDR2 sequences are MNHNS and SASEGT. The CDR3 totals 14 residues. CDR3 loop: CASKRQGQGQPQHF. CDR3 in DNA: TGTGCCAGCAAACGCCAGGGCCAAGGTCAGCCCCAGCATTTT.

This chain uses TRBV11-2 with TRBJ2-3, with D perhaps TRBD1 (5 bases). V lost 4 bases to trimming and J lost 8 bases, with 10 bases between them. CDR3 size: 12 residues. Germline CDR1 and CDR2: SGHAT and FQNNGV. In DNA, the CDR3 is TGTGCCAGCAGCTCCAGGGCCTCTACGCAGTATTTT. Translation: CASSSRASTQYF.

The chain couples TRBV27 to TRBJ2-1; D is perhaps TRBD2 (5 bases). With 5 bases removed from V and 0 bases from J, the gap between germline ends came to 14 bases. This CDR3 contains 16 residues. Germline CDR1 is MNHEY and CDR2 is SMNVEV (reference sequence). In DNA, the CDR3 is TGTGCCAGCAGTCCCCCCACTAGAGGCTCCTACAATGAGCAGTTCTTC. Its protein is CASSPPTRGSYNEQFF.

The CDR3 DNA follows: TGTGCCAGCAGCCCGAGGGGACTCCCTCAAGAGACCCAGTACTTC. Amino acids: CASSPRGLPQETQYF. The chain links TRBV7-2 to TRBJ2-5; D possibly corresponds to TRBD2 (6 bases). This CDR3 spans 15 amino acids. Trimming cost V 5 bases and J 2 bases, with 15 bases left between them. Germline V gene sequence: CDR1 SGHTA, CDR2 FQGNSA.

The CDR3 spells CASSFLGGYEQYF. The CDR3 DNA follows: TGTGCCAGCAGTTTTTTAGGGGGCTACGAGCAGTACTTC. The rearrangement links TRBV27 to TRBJ2-5; tentative D call: TRBD1 (6 bases). The DNA matches TRBJ2-7 better at its end, which makes the J call doubtful. Per germline, CDR1 MNHEY and CDR2 SMNVEV (reference sequence). The CDR3 spans 13 residues.

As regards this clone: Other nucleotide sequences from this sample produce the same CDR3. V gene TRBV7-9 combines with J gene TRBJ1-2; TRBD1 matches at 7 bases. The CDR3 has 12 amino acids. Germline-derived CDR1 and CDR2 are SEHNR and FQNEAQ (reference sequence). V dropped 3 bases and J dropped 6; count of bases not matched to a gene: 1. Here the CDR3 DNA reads TGTGCCAGCAGCTTGACAGGGAATGGCTACACCTTC. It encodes CASSLTGNGYTF.

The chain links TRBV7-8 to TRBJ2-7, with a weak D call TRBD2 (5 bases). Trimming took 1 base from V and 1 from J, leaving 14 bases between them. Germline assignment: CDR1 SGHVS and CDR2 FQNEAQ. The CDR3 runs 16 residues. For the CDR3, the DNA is TGTGCCAGCAGCTTAGGGGGAGACGGCTGGTCCTACGAGCAGTACTTC. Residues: CASSLGGDGWSYEQYF.

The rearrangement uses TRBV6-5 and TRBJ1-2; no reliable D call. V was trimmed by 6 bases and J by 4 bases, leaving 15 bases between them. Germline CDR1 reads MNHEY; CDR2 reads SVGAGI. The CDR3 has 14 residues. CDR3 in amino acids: CASSSTSEGYGYTF. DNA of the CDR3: TGTGCCAGCAGCTCGACGTCAGAGGGCTATGGCTACACCTTC.

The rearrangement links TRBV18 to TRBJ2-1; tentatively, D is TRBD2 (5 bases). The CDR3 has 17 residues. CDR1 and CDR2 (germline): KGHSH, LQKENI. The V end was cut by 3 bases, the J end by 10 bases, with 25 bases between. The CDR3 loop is CASSPMLKTITTREQFF. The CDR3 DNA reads TGTGCCAGCTCACCCATGCTTAAGACTATCACCACCAGGGAGCAGTTCTTC.

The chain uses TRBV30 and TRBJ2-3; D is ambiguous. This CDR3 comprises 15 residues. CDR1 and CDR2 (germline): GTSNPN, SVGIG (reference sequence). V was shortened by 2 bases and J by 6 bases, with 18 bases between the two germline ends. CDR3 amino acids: CAWSSVLPLRDTQYF. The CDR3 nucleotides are TGTGCCTGGAGTTCAGTACTTCCTCTCAGGGATACGCAGTATTTT. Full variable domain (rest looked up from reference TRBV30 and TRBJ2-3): SQTIHQWPATLVQPVGSPLSLECTVEGTSNPNLYWYRQAAGRGLQLLFYSVGIGQISSEVPQNLSASRPQDRQFILSSKKLLLSDSGFYLCAWSSVLPLRDTQYFGPGTRLTVL.

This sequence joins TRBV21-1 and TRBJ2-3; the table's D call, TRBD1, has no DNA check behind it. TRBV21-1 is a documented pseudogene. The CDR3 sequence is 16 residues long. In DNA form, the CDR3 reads TGTGCCAGCAGCAAAGCTAAGGGGCGCGGCACAGATACGCAGTATTTT. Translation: CASSKAKGRGTDTQYF.

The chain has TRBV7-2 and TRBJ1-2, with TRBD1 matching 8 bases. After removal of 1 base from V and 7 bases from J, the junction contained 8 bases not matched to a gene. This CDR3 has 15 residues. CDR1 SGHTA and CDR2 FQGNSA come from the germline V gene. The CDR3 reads CASSLVGRTGFGYTF. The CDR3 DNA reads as TGTGCCAGCAGCTTAGTAGGCCGGACAGGGTTTGGCTACACCTTC.

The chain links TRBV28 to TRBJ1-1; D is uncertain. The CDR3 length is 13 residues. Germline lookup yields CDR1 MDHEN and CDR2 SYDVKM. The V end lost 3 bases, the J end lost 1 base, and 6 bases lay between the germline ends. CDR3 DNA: TGTGCCAGCAGTTTTATCCCGAACACTGAAGCTTTCTTT. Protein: CASSFIPNTEAFF.

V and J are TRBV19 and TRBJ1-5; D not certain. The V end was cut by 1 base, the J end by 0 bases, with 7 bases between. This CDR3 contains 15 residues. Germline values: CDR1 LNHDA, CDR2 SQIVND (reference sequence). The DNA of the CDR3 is TGTGCCAGTAGTATAGTAGCAGTTAGCAATCAGCCCCAGCATTTT. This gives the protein CASSIVAVSNQPQHF.

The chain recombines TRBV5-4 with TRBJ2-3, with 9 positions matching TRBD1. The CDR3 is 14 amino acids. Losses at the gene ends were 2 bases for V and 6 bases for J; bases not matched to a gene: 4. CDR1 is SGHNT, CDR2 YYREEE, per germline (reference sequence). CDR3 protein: CASSFRTGVDTQYF. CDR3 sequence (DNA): TGTGCCAGCAGCTTTCGGACAGGGGTTGATACGCAGTATTTT.

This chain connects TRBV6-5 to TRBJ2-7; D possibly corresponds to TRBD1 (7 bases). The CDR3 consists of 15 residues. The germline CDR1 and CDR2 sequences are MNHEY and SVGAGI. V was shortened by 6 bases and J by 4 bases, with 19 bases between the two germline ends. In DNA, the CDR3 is TGTGCCAGCAGCCCTTACGCGGGGACAGCATACGAGCAGTACTTC. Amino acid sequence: CASSPYAGTAYEQYF.

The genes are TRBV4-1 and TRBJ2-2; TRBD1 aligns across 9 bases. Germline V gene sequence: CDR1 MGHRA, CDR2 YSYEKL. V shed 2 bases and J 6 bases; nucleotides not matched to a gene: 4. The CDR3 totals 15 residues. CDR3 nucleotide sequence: TGCGCCAGCAGCCAACCACAGGGGGCAGCCGGGGAGCTGTTTTTT. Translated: CASSQPQGAAGELFF.

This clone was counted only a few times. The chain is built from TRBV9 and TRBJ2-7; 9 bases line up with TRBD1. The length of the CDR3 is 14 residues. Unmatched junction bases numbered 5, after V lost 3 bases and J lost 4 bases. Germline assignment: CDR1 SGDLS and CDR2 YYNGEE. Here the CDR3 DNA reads TGTGCCAGCAGCGCCGGGACAGGGCCTTACGAGCAGTACTTC. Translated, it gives CASSAGTGPYEQYF. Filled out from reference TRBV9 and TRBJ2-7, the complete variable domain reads DSGVTQTPKHLITATGQRVTLRCSPRSGDLSVYWYQQSLDQGLQFLIQYYNGEERAKGNILERFSAQQFPDLHSELNLSSLELGDSALYFCASSAGTGPYEQYFGPGTRLTVT.

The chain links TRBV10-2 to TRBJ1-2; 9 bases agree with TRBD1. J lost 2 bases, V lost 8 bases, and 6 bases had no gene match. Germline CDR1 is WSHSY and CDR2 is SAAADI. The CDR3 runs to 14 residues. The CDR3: CASWGTGTNYGYTF. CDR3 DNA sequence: TGCGCCAGCTGGGGGACAGGGACAAACTATGGCTACACCTTC.

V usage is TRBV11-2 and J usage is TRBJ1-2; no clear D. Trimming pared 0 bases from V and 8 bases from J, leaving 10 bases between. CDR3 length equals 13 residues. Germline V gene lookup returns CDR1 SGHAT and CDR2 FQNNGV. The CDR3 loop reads CASSLEQVRGYTF. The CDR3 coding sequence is TGTGCCAGCAGCTTAGAGCAGGTGCGCGGCTACACCTTC.